Listed below are T cell receptor beta chains from one sample, sequenced in a study of blood T cell repertoires in COVID-19. The table came from immunoSEQ multiplex PCR; TCRdb's copy has only in-frame clones and leaves some out. The repertoire holds approximately 200,000 clones, with roughly 81% as singletons. The sample comprised peripheral blood. The receptors were sampled from a man between 35 and 55 years old with acute or convalescent COVID-19. The CDR3 runs from the conserved cysteine through the conserved F or W. The D gene is left open where the match is weak. Some rows mark clone size as missing; the rest say once, few, many or name a class of expanded clone.

DNA	CDR3	D	size	V	J
TGTGCCAGCAGCCAGGGGCGGACAGGGAGCACCGGGGAGCTGTTTTTT	CASSQGRTGSTGELFF	TRBD1	-	TRBV3-1/TRBV3-2	TRBJ2-2
TGTGCCAGCAGCTTAACCGGTGAGCAGTTCTTC	CASSLTGEQFF	-	-	TRBV13	TRBJ2-1
TGCGCCAGCAGCCAATCGACAGGGGGACACTATGGCTACACCTTC	CASSQSTGGHYGYTF	TRBD1	-	TRBV4-1	TRBJ1-2
TGTGCCAGTTCGGATGGGGGCTACGGCACTGAAGCTTTCTTT	CASSDGGYGTEAFF	-	-	TRBV19	TRBJ1-1
TGTGCCAGTCGCCTACAGGGGGCGTATGGTGAAGCTTTCTTT	CASRLQGAYGEAFF	TRBD1	-	TRBV2	TRBJ1-1
TGCGCCAGCAGCTTGGTGGGGGGGAATTACAATGAGCAGTTCTTC	CASSLVGGNYNEQFF	TRBD2	few	TRBV5-1	TRBJ2-1
TGTGCCAGCAGCTTGGCAGGGAGGACTGAAGCTTTCTTT	CASSLAGRTEAFF	-	-	TRBV5-4	TRBJ1-1
TGTGCCAGCAGCCCAGCGGGGGATCAGCCCCAGCATTTT	CASSPAGDQPQHF	-	-	TRBV9	TRBJ1-5
TGTGCCAGCAGTTCCTCGGGGTCCAGCTCCTACGAGCAGTACTTC	CASSSSGSSSYEQYF	-	-	TRBV3-1/TRBV3-2	TRBJ2-7
TGTGCCGGCATCCCAGGGACAGGGAGTACTGAAGCTTTCTTT	CAGIPGTGSTEAFF	TRBD1	-	TRBV7-9	TRBJ1-1
TGTGCCAGTAGTAGGGCCGGACAGGGTAGCACCGGGGAGCTGTTTTTT	CASSRAGQGSTGELFF	TRBD1	-	TRBV19	TRBJ2-2
TGTGCCAGCAGCGGGACGGGGACTGAAGCTTTCTTT	CASSGTGTEAFF	-	-	TRBV9	TRBJ1-1
TGTGCCAGCAGCTTAGTTCGCGGGGATTCACCCCTCCACTTT	CASSLVRGDSPLHF	-	-	TRBV7-9	TRBJ1-6
TGTGCCAGCAGCCGCTGGACAGGGCTCAATGAAAAACTGTTTTTT	CASSRWTGLNEKLFF	TRBD1	-	TRBV2	TRBJ1-4
TGTGCCACCAGCAAAGGCCCGGCAGGGGCTTCACCCCTCCACTTT	CATSKGPAGASPLHF	-	-	TRBV15	TRBJ1-6
TGTGCCAGCAGCCAGCGGGGGAACACCGGGGAGCTGTTTTTT	CASSQRGNTGELFF	-	-	TRBV3-1/TRBV3-2	TRBJ2-2
TGTGCCAGCAGTTTCCGAGGGCAGACCGGGGAGCTGTTTTTT	CASSFRGQTGELFF	-	-	TRBV27	TRBJ2-2
TGTGCCAGCAGCAGCCGGGATCTGAACACTGAAGCTTTCTTT	CASSSRDLNTEAFF	-	few	TRBV7-9	TRBJ1-1
TGTGCCAGCAGCTGGACTAGCGGGGGGAGGTCCTACGAGCAGTACTTC	CASSWTSGGRSYEQYF	TRBD2	-	TRBV7-2	TRBJ2-7
TGTGCCAGTAAAGGGGATCCTGAAGCTTTCTTT	CASKGDPEAFF	-	-	TRBV19	TRBJ1-1
TGCAGTGCTAGTTCATCCGGGACAGAAGCGAACTATGGCTACACCTTC	CSASSSGTEANYGYTF	TRBD1	-	TRBV20-1	TRBJ1-2
TGTGCCAGCAGAGAACAGGGTGACGCCAAAAACATTCAGTACTTC	CASREQGDAKNIQYF	-	-	TRBV2	TRBJ2-4
TGTGCCAGCAGTGTTGGAGGGAGGAACACTGAAGCTTTCTTT	CASSVGGRNTEAFF	-	-	TRBV2	TRBJ1-1
TGTGCCAGTTCCTACAATAGCGGGGGGCAAGAGACCCAGTACTTC	CASSYNSGGQETQYF	TRBD2	-	TRBV18	TRBJ2-5
TGTGCCAGCTCACCACGAACCGGACTAGCGGGGGGCCCGAACACCGGGGAGCTGTTTTTT	CASSPRTGLAGGPNTGELFF	TRBD2	-	TRBV18	TRBJ2-2
TGTGCCAGTAGTCAGGGAGGGGATTCACCCCTCCACTTT	CASSQGGDSPLHF	-	-	TRBV19	TRBJ1-6
TGTGCCAGCAGCTTACGACAGCCTGGAAACACCATATATTTT	CASSLRQPGNTIYF	-	-	TRBV7-9	TRBJ1-3
TGCGCCAGCAGCCAGGGAGAGACCTATGGCTACACCTTC	CASSQGETYGYTF	-	few	TRBV4-1	TRBJ1-2
TGTGCCAGCAGTAGTACAGGGGGAACAGATACGCAGTATTTT	CASSSTGGTDTQYF	TRBD1	-	TRBV2	TRBJ2-3
TGTGCCAGCAGTGGGGGCAAAACGGGCGATGGAAACACCATATATTTT	CASSGGKTGDGNTIYF	-	-	TRBV6-1	TRBJ1-3
TGTGCCAGTAGTATAACTCACTATGACTATGGCTACACCTTC	CASSITHYDYGYTF	-	-	TRBV19	TRBJ1-2
TGCGCCAGCAGCCCCAGGGGGCGGGATCAGCCCCAGCATTTT	CASSPRGRDQPQHF	TRBD1	-	TRBV5-1	TRBJ1-5
TGTGCCAGCAGTCCCCACAGGGGCGAGCAGTACTTC	CASSPHRGEQYF	TRBD1	few	TRBV6-6	TRBJ2-7
TGCAGCGTTGAAGGGAGGGTGAACACTGAAGCTTTCTTT	CSVEGRVNTEAFF	-	-	TRBV29-1	TRBJ1-1
TGTGCCAGCAGCTTGGAGGGGGCGAGTCAGCCCCAGCATTTT	CASSLEGASQPQHF	TRBD1	-	TRBV5-5	TRBJ1-5
TGTGCCAGCATAGGGGGTTCGTACTATGGCTACACCTTC	CASIGGSYYGYTF	-	-	TRBV28	TRBJ1-2
TGCGCCAGCCCGCTAGGACAGATAGCTTTCTTT	CASPLGQIAFF	-	-	TRBV10-1	TRBJ1-1
TGTGCCAGCAGTAGGGGTCTGAACACTGAAGCTTTCTTT	CASSRGLNTEAFF	-	-	TRBV6-5	TRBJ1-1
TGTGCCAGCAGTGGGGTTCGGGACAGAAATACTAGGGGTAATTCACCCCTCCACTTT	CASSGVRDRNTRGNSPLHF	TRBD1	-	TRBV2	TRBJ1-6
TGTGCCAGCAGCTTAGCGGGGCCATACAATGAGCAGTTCTTC	CASSLAGPYNEQFF	-	-	TRBV7-2	TRBJ2-1
TGTGCCAGCAGGAGAGGTGGACAGGGGGCCCATCAGCCCCAGCATTTT	CASRRGGQGAHQPQHF	TRBD1	-	TRBV2	TRBJ1-5
TGTGCCAGTAGTCCAAGACCTAGGGGATGGGACGAGCAGTACTTC	CASSPRPRGWDEQYF	-	-	TRBV19	TRBJ2-7
TGTGCCAGCTTTATAGCGGGGGGGCCTGGCGAGCAGTTCTTC	CASFIAGGPGEQFF	TRBD2	-	TRBV7-9	TRBJ2-1
TGCAGTGCTAGTATAGCGGGGGCTATATCTAGCACAGATACGCAGTATTTT	CSASIAGAISSTDTQYF	TRBD2	-	TRBV20-1	TRBJ2-3
TGTGCCAGCAGTTACTCCCCCGGGACAGCCGATGGCTACACCTTC	CASSYSPGTADGYTF	TRBD1	-	TRBV6-6	TRBJ1-2
TGTGCCAGCAGTCCCTCCCAGAGGGGGCACGAGCAGTACTTC	CASSPSQRGHEQYF	TRBD1	-	TRBV6-1	TRBJ2-7
TGTGCCAGCAGATGGACAGGGATGAGCTCCTACGAGCAGTACTTC	CASRWTGMSSYEQYF	TRBD1	once	TRBV28	TRBJ2-7
TGTGCCAGCAGTTTCGGGGGATGGGGAGATACGCAGTATTTT	CASSFGGWGDTQYF	-	few	TRBV28	TRBJ2-3
TGCAGCGTTGAGGGCGGGGACTCCTACAATGAGCAGTTCTTC	CSVEGGDSYNEQFF	-	-	TRBV29-1	TRBJ2-1
TGCGCCAGCAGCTTACAGGGCCACGAGGACTATGGCTACACCTTC	CASSLQGHEDYGYTF	-	-	TRBV5-1	TRBJ1-2
TGTGCCAGCAGCCAAGTTGGGGGGGAGCAAGCTGCTTTTAACTATGGCTACACCTTC	CASSQVGGEQAAFNYGYTF	-	once	TRBV4-2	TRBJ1-2
TGTGCCAGCAGCTTAGTGCCCGGCGGCGTCAATCAGCCCCAGCATTTT	CASSLVPGGVNQPQHF	-	-	TRBV7-2	TRBJ1-5
TGTGCCAGCACAGACGGACTTGCTGGGGCCAACGTCCTGACTTTC	CASTDGLAGANVLTF	-	-	TRBV2	TRBJ2-6
TGTGCCAGCAGCTCTCCCGGGGGAACTGCTAACTATGGCTACACCTTC	CASSSPGGTANYGYTF	-	-	TRBV9	TRBJ1-2
TGTGCCAGCAGCTTTATGAACACTGAAGCTTTCTTT	CASSFMNTEAFF	-	-	TRBV11-3	TRBJ1-1
TGTGCCAGTAGTTTGAGGGGACAGACTAATGAAAAACTGTTTTTT	CASSLRGQTNEKLFF	TRBD1	-	TRBV19	TRBJ1-4